The clone carrying this T cell receptor (beta chain) was found once. The entry originates in a study of blood T cell repertoires in COVID-19. Overall study: Collection of acute and convalescent COVID-19 samples took place in the United States, Italy and Spain. Nucleic acid was either cDNA or gDNA, and it came from T cells, B-cell-depleted T cells, or PBMCs.

Germline CDR1 MDHEN, CDR2 SYDVKM. The CDR3 sequence is 17 residues long. V lost 2 bases to trimming and J lost 0 bases, with 14 bases between them. Enrolled during active infection, Seattle patients were then followed longitudinally. Data came from immunoSEQ multiplex PCR; TCRdb stores just in-frame clones and leaves some out. The data contain tens of thousands of clones, about 92% of them singletons. The receptor comes from a man in his forties or fifties with COVID-19, enrolled during active disease. Specimen: peripheral blood. The V and J genes are TRBV28 and TRBJ1-3; D ambiguous. The chain's CDR3 is CASSLGALRSSGNTIYF. The CDR3 DNA follows: TGTGCCAGCAGTTTAGGAGCCTTAAGAAGCTCTGGAAACACCATATATTTT.